This entry lists 21 T cell receptor beta chains sequenced from one sample in a study of T cell repertoires in cytomegalovirus infection. TCRdb analysed the reads with MiXCR anew, one entry per CDR3 protein. The table shows 480,000 or so distinct CDR3 sequences, with 10% to 12% occurring only once. Input material: PBMCs. The receptors originated from a human donor in good health (CMV status not recorded). Some clones in this sample may be carry-over from other donors' samples.

There are many counts of this clonotype. This chain joins TRBV7-2 and TRBJ2-7; the D is unclear. Germline V lookup: CDR1 SGHTA, CDR2 FQGNSA. Trimming took off 1 base at V and 0 bases at J, with 4 bases between the two ends. This CDR3 region has 13 residues. The CDR3 region has the DNA TGTGCCAGCAGCTTAGACGACTCCTACGAGCAGTACTTC. Translation: CASSLDDSYEQYF.

In this sample, this clonotype turned up many times. This chain links TRBV20-1 with TRBJ2-1; the match to TRBD2 covers 7 bases. V shed 1 base and J 9 bases; nucleotides not matched to a gene: 9. Germline V gene data show CDR1 as DFQATT and CDR2 as SNEGSKA (reference sequence). The CDR3 sequence is 14 residues long. The CDR3 nucleotides are TGCAGTGCTAGAGGTCTTGCGGGAGACCCTGAGCAGTTCTTC. Its translation: CSARGLAGDPEQFF.

This clonotype was observed a handful of times. This chain connects TRBV6-5 to TRBJ2-7, with 11 positions matching TRBD1. This CDR3 has 13 residues. In germline, CDR1 is MNHEY, CDR2 SVGAGI. With V trimmed by 5 bases and J by 5 bases, 2 bases remained unmatched. CDR3 in DNA: TGTGCCAGCAGTCGGACAGGGGGCAACGAGCAGTACTTC. Residues: CASSRTGGNEQYF.

This clonotype has only a few counts. The chain recombines TRBV6-6 with TRBJ1-6, with D unclear. The CDR3 totals 14 residues. Looked up from germline, CDR1 is MNHNY and CDR2 is SVGAGI (reference sequence). Trimming stripped 2 bases from V and 7 bases from J, with 9 bases between. DNA for the CDR3: TGTGCCAGCAGTTACGTTGCCAGCAATTCACCCCTCCACTTT. Translation: CASSYVASNSPLHF.

The chain joins TRBV5-5 to TRBJ1-6; D not resolved. This CDR3 is built from 14 residues. The V end lost 2 bases, the J end lost 9 bases, and 12 bases lay between the germline ends. Germline V gives CDR1 SGHKS, CDR2 YYEKEE (reference sequence). The CDR3 coding sequence is TGTGCCAGCAGCTTCGGCGGTATGGGTTCACCCCTCCACTTT. Protein product: CASSFGGMGSPLHF. Filled out from reference TRBV5-5 and TRBJ1-6, the complete variable domain reads DAGVTQSPTHLIKTRGQQVTLRCSPISGHKSVSWYQQVLGQGPQFIFQYYEKEERGRGNFPDRFSARQFPNYSSELNVNALLLGDSALYLCASSFGGMGSPLHFGNGTRLTVT.

The rearrangement joins TRBV29-1 to TRBJ1-6; D is possibly TRBD1 (5 bases). The CDR3 sequence is 13 residues long. Germline V CDR1 and CDR2: SQVTM, ANQGSEA. The V end lost 8 bases, the J end lost 7 bases, and 15 bases lay between the germline ends. The CDR3 DNA is TGCAGCACCCACGGGGCAAACAATTCACCCCTCCACTTT. Its protein is CSTHGANNSPLHF. Drawing the rest from reference TRBV29-1 and TRBJ1-6, the complete variable domain is SAVISQKPSRDICQRGTSLTIQCQVDSQVTMMFWYRQQPGQSLTLIATANQGSEATYESGFVIDKFPISRPNLTFSTLTVSNMSPEDSSIYLCSTHGANNSPLHFGNGTRLTVT.

This clonotype occurred many times. V usage is TRBV12-3 or TRBV12-4 and J usage is TRBJ2-5, with D maybe TRBD2 (6 bases). The V and J ends lost 6 bases and 5 bases respectively, with 19 bases between them. The CDR3 is 15 amino acids. Here the CDR3 DNA reads TGTGCCAGCAGCCACGGGACTGCCTTGGGGGAGACCCAGTACTTC. Its protein product is CASSHGTALGETQYF.

There are many counts of this clonotype. The CDR3 DNA reads as TGTGCCAGCAGCTTCGGACGACGCGGGGAAAAACTGTTTTTT. Amino acid sequence: CASSFGRRGEKLFF. The chain carries TRBV7-2 and TRBJ1-4, with unresolved D. CDR1 is SGHTA, CDR2 FQGNSA, per germline. Deletions cut 3 bases from V and 8 bases from J, with 13 bases between. The CDR3 covers 14 residues.

The CDR3 nucleotides are TGCGCCAGCAGCCCTCCCTCGTCCCACGAGCAGTACTTC. Translated: CASSPPSSHEQYF. This chain connects TRBV5-1 to TRBJ2-7; no definite D call. This CDR3 is built from 13 residues. V lost 4 bases to trimming and J lost 5 bases, with 13 bases between them. Per germline, CDR1 SGHRS and CDR2 YFSETQ. Combining the CDR3 with reference TRBV5-1 and TRBJ2-7 gives the whole variable domain KAGVTQTPRYLIKTRGQQVTLSCSPISGHRSVSWYQQTPGQGLQFLFEYFSETQRNKGNFPGRFSGRQFSNSRSEMNVSTLELGDSALYLCASSPPSSHEQYFGPGTRLTVT.

This clonotype was observed many times. V is TRBV4-2 and J is TRBJ1-1; D gene ambiguous. V was clipped by 2 bases and J by 0 bases, with 7 bases between them. CDR1 is LGHNA and CDR2 is YNFKEQ in the germline V gene. This CDR3 has 14 amino acids. The DNA for the CDR3 is TGTGCCAGCAGCCAAATGACACTGAACACTGAAGCTTTCTTT. This translates into CASSQMTLNTEAFF.

Ten or more counts support this clonotype. The V and J genes are TRBV4-2 and TRBJ2-2; either TRBD1 or TRBD2 may fit D (7 bases each). Germline assignment: CDR1 LGHNA and CDR2 YNFKEQ. The CDR3 extends over 16 amino acids. Trimming took off 1 base at V and 4 bases at J, with 13 bases between the two ends. Here the CDR3 DNA reads TGTGCCAGCAGCCAAGTGACAGGGAGGGGCACCGGGGAGCTGTTTTTT. Translating gives CASSQVTGRGTGELFF.

This clonotype was counted at least ten times. The chain carries TRBV19 and TRBJ1-5; TRBD1 is a possible D gene (5 bases). There are 13 residues in the CDR3. V was shortened by 10 bases and J by 3 bases, with 13 bases between the two germline ends. CDR1 is LNHDA, CDR2 SQIVND, per germline (reference sequence). The CDR3 reads CATWGGVNQPQHF. CDR3 nucleotides: TGTGCCACCTGGGGGGGGGTCAATCAGCCCCAGCATTTT.

A remark on this clonotype: A much larger clone differs from this one at a single base, so this may be a read error. The chain links TRBV6-8 to TRBJ2-2, with a weak D call TRBD2 (7 bases). The CDR3 extends over 15 amino acids. The V end was cut by 6 bases, the J end by 6 bases, with 17 bases between. In germline, CDR1 is MNHGY, CDR2 SAAAGT. This chain's CDR3 is CASRGGIAGPGELFF. The DNA of the CDR3 is TGTGCCAGCAGGGGGGGCATAGCGGGTCCCGGGGAGCTGTTTTTT.

This clonotype was found a few times. The chain combines TRBV6-6 with TRBJ1-5; TRBD1 agrees at 9 bases. Germline V gives CDR1 MNHNY, CDR2 SVGAGI (reference sequence). The CDR3 runs 20 residues. J gave up 0 bases and V 0 bases, and 12 bases lay outside the gene matches. The chain's CDR3 is CASSYSEGTGSKYSNQPQHF. DNA for the CDR3: TGTGCCAGCAGTTACTCGGAAGGGACAGGGAGTAAGTATAGCAATCAGCCCCAGCATTTT.

The chain combines TRBV19 with TRBJ1-1; TRBD1 aligns across 7 bases. CDR1 is LNHDA and CDR2 is SQIVND in the germline V gene (reference sequence). There are 13 residues in the CDR3. The V gene end was trimmed by 9 bases and the J gene end by 1 base; junction bases not matched to a gene: 5. The CDR3 DNA reads as TGTGCCAGCGGGGACAGACCGAACACTGAAGCTTTCTTT. This encodes CASGDRPNTEAFF.

This clonotype came up many times. The chain uses TRBV5-1 and TRBJ1-4, with unresolved D. Trimming removed 1 base at V and 0 bases at J, with 7 bases between. The CDR3 extends over 15 amino acids. Per the germline V gene, CDR1 is SGHRS and CDR2 is YFSETQ. The CDR3 region has the DNA TGCGCCAGCAGCTTGTCGGAAGCAACTAATGAAAAACTGTTTTTT. Translated, it gives CASSLSEATNEKLFF.

For this clonotype: This could be a read error, since a much larger clone is one nucleotide away. This rearrangement joins TRBV5-1 to TRBJ2-2; 7 nucleotides line up with TRBD1. The germline V gene encodes CDR1 SGHRS and CDR2 YFSETQ. The length of the CDR3 is 14 residues. CDR3 DNA sequence: TGCGCCAACAGCCGGGACAGCTCCACCGGGGAGCTGTTTTTT. Amino acids: CANSRDSSTGELFF.

The V call is TRBV7-3, the J call TRBJ2-3; D is unclear. The germline CDR1 and CDR2 sequences are SGHTA and FQGTGA. The CDR3 sequence is 15 residues long. Trimming cost V 2 bases and J 2 bases, with 11 bases left between them. In DNA form, the CDR3 reads TGTGCCAGCAGCTTATTCGGATCCTACACAGATACGCAGTATTTT. This gives the protein CASSLFGSYTDTQYF.

In its sample, this clonotype was seen many times. DNA for the CDR3: TGCAGCGTTGAACTCCTAGGAGGGTGGGAGCAGTTCTTC. Its translation: CSVELLGGWEQFF. The chain uses TRBV29-1 and TRBJ2-1, with D maybe TRBD2 (6 bases). V was cut by 2 bases and J by 10 bases, with 15 bases left in between. The germline V gene encodes CDR1 SQVTM and CDR2 ANQGSEA. The CDR3 contains 13 residues.

The sample holds many counts of this clonotype. V is TRBV5-1 and J is TRBJ1-4, with 10 bases fitting TRBD1. The CDR3 totals 15 residues. J lost 8 bases, V lost 6 bases, and 10 bases had no gene match. CDR1 and CDR2 (germline): SGHRS, YFSETQ. The DNA of the CDR3 is TGCGCCAGCAACCTCGGACAGGGGGTAGAGGAAAAACTGTTTTTT. Protein sequence: CASNLGQGVEEKLFF.

This clonotype was recorded at least ten times. The V and J genes are TRBV6-1 and TRBJ1-1, with D uncertain. Germline-derived CDR1 and CDR2 are MNHNS and SASEGT. The CDR3 is made up of 12 amino acids. Trimming took 6 bases from V and 2 from J, leaving 7 bases between them. In DNA, the CDR3 is TGTGCCAGCAGAAATTTAAACACTGAAGCTTTCTTT. Translated: CASRNLNTEAFF.